This T cell receptor beta chain was captured in a study of CD4 and CD8 cells across lung adenocarcinoma regions. V lost 6 bases to trimming and J lost 5 bases; unmatched junction nucleotides: 6. CDR1 and CDR2 (germline): ENHRY, SYGVKD. The CDR3 is made up of 14 amino acids. This clonotype is medium-sized by share. TCRdb analysed the PCR reads with MiXCR anew, one entry per CDR3 protein. The sample yields tens of thousands of distinct CDR3 sequences, around 50% seen once. The sequencing sample was made of CD8+ T cells from the center of a lung tumor. The chain is built from TRBV10-3 and TRBJ2-1; 8 bases line up with TRBD2. This receptor was identified in a male donor with lung adenocarcinoma. The CD4 and CD8 labels of this study may be unreliable. The DNA for the CDR3 is TGTGCCATCAGAGAGACTAGCGAAAACAATGAGCAGTTCTTC. Its translation is CAIRETSENNEQFF.